These 12 T cell receptor beta chains were sequenced from one sample in a study of T cell repertoires in cytomegalovirus infection. Each CDR3 protein gets one entry after TCRdb re-called the reads with MiXCR. The table lists around 140,000 distinct CDR3 sequences, over 30% of them singletons. These TCRs' antigens remain unknown. The sequencing here drew on CD8+ T cells from cultured PBMCs, taken from culture after CMV antigen stimulation. These receptors were collected from a human donor in good health (CMV status not recorded). Some clones in this sample may be carry-over from other donors' samples.

CDR3 bases: TGTGCCAGCGGATCCCAACCCCAGCATTTT. Residues: CASGSQPQHF. V gene TRBV6-5 combines with J gene TRBJ1-5, with D uncertain. Germline loops: CDR1 MNHEY, CDR2 SVGAGI. This CDR3 comprises 10 residues. V lost 8 bases and J lost 10, with 9 bases in between.

The rearrangement uses TRBV24-1 and TRBJ2-5; possible D gene TRBD2, 6 bases. The CDR3 extends over 17 amino acids. V was clipped by 2 bases and J by 4 bases, with 19 bases between them. Germline loops: CDR1 KGHDR, CDR2 SFDVKD. This CDR3 is CATSDSSRGSFGETQYF. For the CDR3, the DNA is TGTGCCACCAGTGATTCGTCCCGGGGGAGCTTTGGAGAGACCCAGTACTTC.

The chain combines TRBV15 with TRBJ2-3; 9 bases agree with TRBD2. Per the germline V gene, CDR1 is LNHNV and CDR2 is YYDKDF (reference sequence). The length of the CDR3 is 18 residues. The ends lost 5 bases at V and 1 base at J; junction bases unmatched: 13. This CDR3 reads CATSSERGAHPGTDTQYF. The CDR3 nucleotides are TGTGCCACCAGCTCAGAGCGGGGGGCCCACCCGGGCACAGATACGCAGTATTTT. Combining the CDR3 with reference TRBV15 and TRBJ2-3 gives the whole variable domain DAMVIQNPRYQVTQFGKPVTLSCSQTLNHNVMYWYQQKSSQAPKLLFHYYDKDFNNEADTPDNFQSRRPNTSFCFLDIRSPGLGDTAMYLCATSSERGAHPGTDTQYFGPGTRLTVL.

This clonotype has a count of ten or more. The chain combines TRBV6-1 with TRBJ2-2; D call uncertain. The V gene's germline CDR1 is MNHNS and CDR2 SASEGT. The CDR3 length is 14 residues. Trimming pared 5 bases from V and 5 bases from J, leaving 12 bases between. The CDR3 nucleotides are TGTGCCAGCAGTCCCCTCGTTGGTACCGGGGAGCTGTTTTTT. It yields the protein CASSPLVGTGELFF.

A few counts support this clonotype. Compared with germline, one end of the junction differs, possibly owing to a read error. The chain employs TRBV27 and TRBJ2-1, with TRBD2 matching 13 bases. The CDR3 spans 20 residues. The germline V gene has CDR1 MNHEY and CDR2 SMNVEV (reference sequence). The CDR3 loop is CASSLSAGLAGIYSSNEQFF. Here the CDR3 DNA reads TGTGCCAGCAGTTTATCGGCGGGACTAGCGGGGATTTATTCCTCCAATGAGCAGTTCTTC.

This chain links TRBV2 with TRBJ2-7; TRBD1 aligns across 10 bases. V lost 7 bases and J lost 9; bases outside the gene matches: 12. CDR1 is SNHLY, CDR2 FYNNEI, per germline. This CDR3 has 14 residues. Written as DNA, the CDR3 is TGTGCCAGCACCCCCGGGACAGGGGATTTTATGCAGTACTTC. The encoded protein is CASTPGTGDFMQYF. The entire variable domain, with the rest obtained from reference TRBV2 and TRBJ2-7, is as follows: EPEVTQTPSHQVTQMGQEVILRCVPISNHLYFYWYRQILGQKVEFLVSFYNNEISEKSEIFDDQFSVERPDGSNFTLKIRSTKLEDSAMYFCASTPGTGDFMQYFGPGTRLTVT.

A few counts support this clonotype. The chain uses TRBV7-9 and TRBJ2-3; tentative D call: TRBD1 (6 bases). This CDR3 has 14 amino acids. Germline V gene lookup returns CDR1 SEHNR and CDR2 FQNEAQ (reference sequence). Trimming took off 6 bases at V and 4 bases at J, with 14 bases between the two ends. This chain's CDR3 is CASRPPGHPDTQYF. The DNA for the CDR3 is TGTGCCAGCAGGCCCCCGGGACACCCAGATACGCAGTATTTT.

The gene calls are TRBV7-9 and TRBJ1-4; 8 positions agree with TRBD1. This CDR3 comprises 15 residues. The V segment lost 1 base and the J segment 8 bases; nucleotides outside the gene matches: 6. From germline, CDR1 is SEHNR and CDR2 FQNEAQ (reference sequence). This CDR3 reads CASSLGTGIWEKLFF. CDR3 sequence (DNA): TGTGCCAGCAGCTTAGGGACAGGGATATGGGAAAAACTGTTTTTT.

A few counts support this clonotype. The chain has TRBV2 and TRBJ2-2; TRBD2 might be the D (6 bases). The CDR3 has 12 amino acids. From germline, CDR1 is SNHLY and CDR2 FYNNEI. Trimming shortened V by 7 bases and J by 6 bases, and 9 bases separated the two germline ends. CDR3 coding DNA: TGTGCCAGCATGCTAGCGTCCGGGGAGCTGTTTTTT. Its protein is CASMLASGELFF.

The chain uses TRBV3-1 and TRBJ2-7; D is unresolved. This CDR3 comprises 14 residues. Looked up from germline, CDR1 is LGHDT and CDR2 is YNNKEL (reference sequence). The ends were cut back, 4 bases at V and 2 bases at J, with 12 bases in the middle. The CDR3 sequence is CASSPGVYTYEQYF. The DNA of the CDR3 is TGTGCCAGCAGCCCAGGCGTTTATACCTACGAGCAGTACTTC.

This clonotype was picked up a small number of times. The chain is built from TRBV9 and TRBJ2-7, with 8 positions matching TRBD2. Germline V gives CDR1 SGDLS, CDR2 YYNGEE. The CDR3 contains 16 residues. V was pared by 0 bases and J by 2 bases, with 7 bases of the junction left unmatched. The CDR3: CASSVEGGGPTYEQYF. DNA for the CDR3: TGTGCCAGCAGCGTAGAAGGCGGGGGGCCGACCTACGAGCAGTACTTC.

This clonotype was found a few times. The chain recombines TRBV10-3 with TRBJ1-4; D might be TRBD1 (5 bases). CDR1 and CDR2 (germline): ENHRY, SYGVKD. CDR3 size: 15 residues. V dropped 0 bases and J dropped 7 bases, with 12 bases sitting between them. CDR3 sequence: CAISESPGTGEKLFF. The CDR3 DNA is TGTGCCATCAGTGAGTCACCAGGGACTGGTGAAAAACTGTTTTTT.